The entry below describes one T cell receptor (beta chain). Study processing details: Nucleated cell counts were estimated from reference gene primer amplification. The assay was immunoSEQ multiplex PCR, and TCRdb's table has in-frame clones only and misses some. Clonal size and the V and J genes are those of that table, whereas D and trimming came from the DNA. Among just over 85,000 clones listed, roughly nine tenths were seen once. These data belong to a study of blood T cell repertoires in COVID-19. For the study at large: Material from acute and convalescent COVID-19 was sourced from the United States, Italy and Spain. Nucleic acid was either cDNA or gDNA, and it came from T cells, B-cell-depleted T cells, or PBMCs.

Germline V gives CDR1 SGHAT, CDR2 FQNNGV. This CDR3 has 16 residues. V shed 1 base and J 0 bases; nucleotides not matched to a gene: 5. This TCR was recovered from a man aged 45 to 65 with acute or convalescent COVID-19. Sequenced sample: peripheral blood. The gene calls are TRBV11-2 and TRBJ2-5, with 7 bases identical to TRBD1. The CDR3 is CASSLVATGYQETQYF. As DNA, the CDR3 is TGTGCCAGCAGCTTAGTGGCGACAGGGTACCAAGAGACCCAGTACTTC.